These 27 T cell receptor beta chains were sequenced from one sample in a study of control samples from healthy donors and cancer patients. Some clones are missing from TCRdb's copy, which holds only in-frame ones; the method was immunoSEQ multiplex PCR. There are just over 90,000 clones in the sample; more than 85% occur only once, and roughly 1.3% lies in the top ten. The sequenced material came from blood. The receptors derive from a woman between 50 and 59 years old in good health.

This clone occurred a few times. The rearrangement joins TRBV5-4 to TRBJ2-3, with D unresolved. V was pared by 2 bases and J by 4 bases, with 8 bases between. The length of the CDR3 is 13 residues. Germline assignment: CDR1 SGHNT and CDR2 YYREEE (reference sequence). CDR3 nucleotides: TGTGCCAGCAGCTTTGACGGAGCAGATACGCAGTATTTT. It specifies CASSFDGADTQYF.

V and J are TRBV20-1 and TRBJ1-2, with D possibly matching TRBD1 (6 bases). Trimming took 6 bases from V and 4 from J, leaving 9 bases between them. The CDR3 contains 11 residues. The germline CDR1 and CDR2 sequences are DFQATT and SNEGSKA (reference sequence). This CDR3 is CSALDSYGYTF. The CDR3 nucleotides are TGCAGTGCCCTGGACAGCTATGGCTACACCTTC.

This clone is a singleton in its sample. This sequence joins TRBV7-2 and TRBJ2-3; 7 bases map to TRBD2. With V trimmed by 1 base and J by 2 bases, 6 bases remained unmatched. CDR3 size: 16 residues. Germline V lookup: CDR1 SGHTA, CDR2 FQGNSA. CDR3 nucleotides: TGTGCCAGCAGCTTAGGGAGTGGGAGGGCCACAGATACGCAGTATTTT. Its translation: CASSLGSGRATDTQYF. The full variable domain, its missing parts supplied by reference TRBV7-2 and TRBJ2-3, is GAGVSQSPSNKVTEKGKDVELRCDPISGHTALYWYRQSLGQGLEFLIYFQGNSAPDKSGLPSDRFSAERTGGSVSTLTIQRTQQEDSAVYLCASSLGSGRATDTQYFGPGTRLTVL.

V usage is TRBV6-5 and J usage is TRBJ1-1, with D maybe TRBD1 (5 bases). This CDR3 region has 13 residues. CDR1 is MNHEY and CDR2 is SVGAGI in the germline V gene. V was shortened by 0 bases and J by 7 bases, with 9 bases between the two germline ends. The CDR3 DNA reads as TGTGCCAGCAGTTACTCGGGGGGGGGTGAAGCTTTCTTT. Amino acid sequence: CASSYSGGGEAFF.

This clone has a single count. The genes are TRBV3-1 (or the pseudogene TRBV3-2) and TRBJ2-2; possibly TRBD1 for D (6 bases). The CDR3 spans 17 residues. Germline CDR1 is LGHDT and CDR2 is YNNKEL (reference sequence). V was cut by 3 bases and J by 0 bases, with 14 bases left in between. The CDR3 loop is CASSQRLTGTNTGELFF. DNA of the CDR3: TGTGCCAGCAGCCAGAGGCTGACAGGAACGAACACCGGGGAGCTGTTTTTT.

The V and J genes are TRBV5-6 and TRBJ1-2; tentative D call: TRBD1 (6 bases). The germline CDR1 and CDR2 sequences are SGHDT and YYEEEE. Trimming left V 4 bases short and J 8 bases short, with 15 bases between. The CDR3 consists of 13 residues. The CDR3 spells CASSPRGGSGYTF. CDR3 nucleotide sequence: TGTGCCAGCAGCCCTCGAGGGGGTTCGGGCTACACCTTC.

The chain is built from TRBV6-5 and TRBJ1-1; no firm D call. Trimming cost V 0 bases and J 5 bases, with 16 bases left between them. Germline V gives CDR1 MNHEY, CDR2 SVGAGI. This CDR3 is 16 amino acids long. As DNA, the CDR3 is TGTGCCAGCAGTTACTCATTTAGTGGTACCAGGACTGAAGCTTTCTTT. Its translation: CASSYSFSGTRTEAFF.

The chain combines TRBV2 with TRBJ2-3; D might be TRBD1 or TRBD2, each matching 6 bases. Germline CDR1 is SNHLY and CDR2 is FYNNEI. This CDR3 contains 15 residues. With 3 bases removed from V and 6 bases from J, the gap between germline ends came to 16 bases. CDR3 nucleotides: TGTGCCAGCAGTGACCTGGGGGGCCTGAAGGATACGCAGTATTTT. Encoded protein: CASSDLGGLKDTQYF.

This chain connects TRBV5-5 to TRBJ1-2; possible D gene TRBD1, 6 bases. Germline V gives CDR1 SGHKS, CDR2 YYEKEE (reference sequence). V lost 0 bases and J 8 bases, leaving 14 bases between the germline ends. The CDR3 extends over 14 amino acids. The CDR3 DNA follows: TGTGCCAGCAGCTTGGCCGACAGGTCAGGGGGCTACACCTTC. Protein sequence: CASSLADRSGGYTF.

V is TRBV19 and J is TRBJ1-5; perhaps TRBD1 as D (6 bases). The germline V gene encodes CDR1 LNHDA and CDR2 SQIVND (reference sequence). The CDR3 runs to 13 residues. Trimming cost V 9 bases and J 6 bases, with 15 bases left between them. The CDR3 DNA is TGTGCCAGCCATACAGGGCTTGGTCAGCCCCAGCATTTT. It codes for CASHTGLGQPQHF.

The CDR3 DNA sequence: TGTGCCAGCAGATCAAGCGGGAGGGATGAGCAGTTCTTC. It encodes CASRSSGRDEQFF. The chain combines TRBV7-2 with TRBJ2-1; 10 nucleotides line up with TRBD2. Germline trimming cut 6 bases from V and 8 bases from J; bases unmatched to any gene: 4. Per germline, CDR1 SGHTA and CDR2 FQGNSA. The CDR3 has 13 amino acids.

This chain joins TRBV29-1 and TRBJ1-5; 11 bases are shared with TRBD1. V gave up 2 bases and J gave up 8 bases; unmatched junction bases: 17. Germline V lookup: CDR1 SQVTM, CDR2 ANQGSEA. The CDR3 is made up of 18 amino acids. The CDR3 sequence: CSVEKATWGQGGGEPQHF. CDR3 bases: TGCAGCGTTGAAAAGGCAACCTGGGGACAGGGGGGGGGAGAGCCCCAGCATTTT.

As DNA, the CDR3 is TGTGCCAGCAGTTACATCCGACTCCGACTAGCGGGGTCCGGGGAGCTGTTTTTT. Translating gives CASSYIRLRLAGSGELFF. This sequence joins TRBV6-2 or TRBV6-3 and TRBJ2-2, with 11 positions matching TRBD2. Germline trimming cut 2 bases from V and 6 bases from J; bases unmatched to any gene: 11. Germline CDR1 is MNHEY and CDR2 is SVGEGT. This CDR3 is built from 18 residues.

CDR3 loop: CASSPTSGRETQYF. CDR3 coding DNA: TGTGCCAGCTCACCAACTAGCGGGAGGGAGACCCAGTACTTC. This chain links TRBV18 with TRBJ2-5; TRBD2 matches 12 bases. V shed 2 bases, J shed 5 bases, and the junction held 0 bases outside the gene matches. The CDR3 is 14 amino acids. CDR1 is KGHSH and CDR2 is LQKENI in the germline V gene.

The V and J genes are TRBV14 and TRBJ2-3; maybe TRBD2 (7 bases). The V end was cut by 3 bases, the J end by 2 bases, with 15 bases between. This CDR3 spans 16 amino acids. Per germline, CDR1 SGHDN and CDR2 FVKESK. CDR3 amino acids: CASSQGRGAHTDTQYF. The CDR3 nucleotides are TGTGCCAGCAGCCAGGGTCGGGGGGCCCACACAGATACGCAGTATTTT.

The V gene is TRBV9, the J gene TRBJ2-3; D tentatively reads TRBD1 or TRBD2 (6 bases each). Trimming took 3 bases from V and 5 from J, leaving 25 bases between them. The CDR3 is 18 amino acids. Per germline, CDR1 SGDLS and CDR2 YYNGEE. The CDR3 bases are TGTGCCAGCAGCGGGAAAGTCCTGGAGGGACAAGTTAGAGATACGCAGTATTTT. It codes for CASSGKVLEGQVRDTQYF.

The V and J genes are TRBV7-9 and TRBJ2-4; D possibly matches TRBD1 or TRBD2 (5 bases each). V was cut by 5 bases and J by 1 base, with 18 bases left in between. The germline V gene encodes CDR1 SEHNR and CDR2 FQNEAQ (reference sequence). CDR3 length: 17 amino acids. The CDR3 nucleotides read TGTGCCAGCAGCCAAGGGGCAGGGACGGAGGCCAAAAACATTCAGTACTTC. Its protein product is CASSQGAGTEAKNIQYF.

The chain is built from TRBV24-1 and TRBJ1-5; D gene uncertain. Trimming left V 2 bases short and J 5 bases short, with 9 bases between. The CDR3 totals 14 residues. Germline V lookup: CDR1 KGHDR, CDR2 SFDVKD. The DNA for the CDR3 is TGTGCCACCAGTGATTCGTTAAACGATCAGCCCCAGCATTTT. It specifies CATSDSLNDQPQHF.

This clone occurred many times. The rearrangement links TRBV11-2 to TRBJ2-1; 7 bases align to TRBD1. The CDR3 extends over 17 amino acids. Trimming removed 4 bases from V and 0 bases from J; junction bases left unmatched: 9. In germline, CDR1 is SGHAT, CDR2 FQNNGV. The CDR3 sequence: CASSSIGTVLSYNEQFF. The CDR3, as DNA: TGTGCCAGCAGCTCCATTGGGACAGTTCTCTCCTACAATGAGCAGTTCTTC.

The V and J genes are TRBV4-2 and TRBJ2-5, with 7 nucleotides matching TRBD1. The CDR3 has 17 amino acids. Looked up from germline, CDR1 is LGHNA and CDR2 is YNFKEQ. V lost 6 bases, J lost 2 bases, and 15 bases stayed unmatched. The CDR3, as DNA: TGTGCCAGCAGTATGAGGGCCGACGAGGGGGCGCAAGAGACCCAGTACTTC. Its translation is CASSMRADEGAQETQYF.

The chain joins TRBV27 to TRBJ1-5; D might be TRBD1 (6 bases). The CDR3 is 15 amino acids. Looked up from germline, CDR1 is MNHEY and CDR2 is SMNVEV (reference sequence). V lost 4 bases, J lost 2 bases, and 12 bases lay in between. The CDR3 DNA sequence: TGTGCCAGCAGTTCCCCAGGGGCGGGCAATCAGCCCCAGCATTTT. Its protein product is CASSSPGAGNQPQHF.

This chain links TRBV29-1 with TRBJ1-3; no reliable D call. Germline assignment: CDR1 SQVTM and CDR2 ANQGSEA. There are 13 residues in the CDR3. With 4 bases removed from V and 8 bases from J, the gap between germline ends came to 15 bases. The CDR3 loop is CSVADARRDTIYF. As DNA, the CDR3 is TGCAGCGTTGCAGACGCGAGGAGGGACACCATATATTTT.

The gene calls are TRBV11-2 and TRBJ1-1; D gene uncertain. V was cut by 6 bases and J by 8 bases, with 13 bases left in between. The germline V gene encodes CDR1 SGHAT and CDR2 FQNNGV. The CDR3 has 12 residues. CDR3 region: CASRPYGVEAFF. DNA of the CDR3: TGTGCCAGCAGACCTTATGGGGTCGAAGCTTTCTTT.

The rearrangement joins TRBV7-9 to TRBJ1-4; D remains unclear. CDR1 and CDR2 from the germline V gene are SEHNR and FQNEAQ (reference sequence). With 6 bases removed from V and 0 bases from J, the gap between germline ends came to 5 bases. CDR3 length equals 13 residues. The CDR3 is CASSPATNEKLFF. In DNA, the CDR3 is TGTGCCAGCAGTCCAGCAACTAATGAAAAACTGTTTTTT.

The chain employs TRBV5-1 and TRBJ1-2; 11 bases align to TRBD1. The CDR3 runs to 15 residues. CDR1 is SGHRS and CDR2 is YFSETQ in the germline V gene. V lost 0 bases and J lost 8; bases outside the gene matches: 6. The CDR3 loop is CASSLGGQGALGYTF. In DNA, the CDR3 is TGCGCCAGCAGCTTGGGTGGACAGGGGGCTCTAGGCTACACCTTC.

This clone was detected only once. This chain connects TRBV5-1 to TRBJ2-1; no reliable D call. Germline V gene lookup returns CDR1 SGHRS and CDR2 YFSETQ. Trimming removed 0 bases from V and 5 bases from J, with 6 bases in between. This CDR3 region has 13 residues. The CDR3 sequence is CASSLVDNNEQFF. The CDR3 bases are TGCGCCAGCAGCTTGGTAGACAACAATGAGCAGTTCTTC.

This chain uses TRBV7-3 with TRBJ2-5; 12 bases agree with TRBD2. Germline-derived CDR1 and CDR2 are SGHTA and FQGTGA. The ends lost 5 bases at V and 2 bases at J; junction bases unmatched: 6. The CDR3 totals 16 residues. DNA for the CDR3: TGTGCCAGCAGCCCCGACGGGACTAGCGGGCAAGAGACCCAGTACTTC. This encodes CASSPDGTSGQETQYF.